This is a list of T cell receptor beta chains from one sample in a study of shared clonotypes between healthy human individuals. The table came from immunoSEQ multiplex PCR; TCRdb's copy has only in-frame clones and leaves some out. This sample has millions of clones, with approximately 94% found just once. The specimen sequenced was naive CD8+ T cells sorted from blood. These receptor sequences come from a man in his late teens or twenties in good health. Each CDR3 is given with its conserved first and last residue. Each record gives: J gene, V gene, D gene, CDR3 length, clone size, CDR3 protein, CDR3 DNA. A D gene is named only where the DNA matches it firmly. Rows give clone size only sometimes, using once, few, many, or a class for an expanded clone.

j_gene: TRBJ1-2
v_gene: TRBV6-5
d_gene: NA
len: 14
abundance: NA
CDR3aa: CASSSWTDNYGYTF
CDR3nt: TGTGCCAGCAGTTCGTGGACGGATAACTATGGCTACACCTTC

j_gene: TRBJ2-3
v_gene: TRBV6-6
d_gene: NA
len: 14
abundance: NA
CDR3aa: CASNRAPSTDTQYF
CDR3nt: TGTGCCAGCAACAGAGCCCCTAGCACAGATACGCAGTATTTT

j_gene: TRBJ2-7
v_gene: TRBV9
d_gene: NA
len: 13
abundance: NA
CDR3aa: CASSFEGGYEQYF
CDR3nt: TGTGCCAGCAGCTTTGAGGGTGGCTACGAGCAGTACTTC

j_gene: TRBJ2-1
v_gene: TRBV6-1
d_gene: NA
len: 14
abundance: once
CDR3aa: CASTGNRAYNEQFF
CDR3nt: TGTGCCAGCACCGGGAACAGGGCCTACAATGAGCAGTTCTTC

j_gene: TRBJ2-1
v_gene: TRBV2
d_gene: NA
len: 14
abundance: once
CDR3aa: CASLGPGYGNEQFF
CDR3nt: TGTGCCAGCTTGGGGCCAGGGTATGGCAATGAGCAGTTCTTC

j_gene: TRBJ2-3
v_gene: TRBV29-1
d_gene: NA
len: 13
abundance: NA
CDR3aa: CSFRQAFLNTQYF
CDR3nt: TGCAGCTTTCGACAGGCCTTCCTTAATACGCAGTATTTT

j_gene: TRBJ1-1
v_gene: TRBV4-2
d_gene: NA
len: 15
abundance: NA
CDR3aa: CASSQDEGVNTEAFF
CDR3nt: TGTGCCAGCAGCCAAGATGAGGGGGTGAACACTGAAGCTTTCTTT

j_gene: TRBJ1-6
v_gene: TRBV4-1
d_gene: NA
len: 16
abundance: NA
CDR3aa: CASSQDSWERGSPLHF
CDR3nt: TGCGCCAGCAGCCAAGATTCGTGGGAAAGAGGATCACCCCTCCACTTT

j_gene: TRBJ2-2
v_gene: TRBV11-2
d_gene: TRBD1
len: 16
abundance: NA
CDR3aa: CASSLWDRGNTGELFF
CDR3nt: TGTGCCAGCAGCTTATGGGACAGGGGGAACACCGGGGAGCTGTTTTTT

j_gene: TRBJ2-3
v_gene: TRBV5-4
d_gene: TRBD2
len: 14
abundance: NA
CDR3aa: CASSFGGGADTQYF
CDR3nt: TGTGCCAGCAGCTTTGGCGGGGGGGCAGATACGCAGTATTTT

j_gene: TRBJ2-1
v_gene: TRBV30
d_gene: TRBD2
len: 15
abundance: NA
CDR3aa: CAWSLSGSSYNEQFF
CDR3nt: TGTGCCTGGAGTTTAAGCGGGAGCTCCTACAATGAGCAGTTCTTC

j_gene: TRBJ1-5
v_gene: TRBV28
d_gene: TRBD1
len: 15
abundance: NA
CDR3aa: CASRRTGGNNQPQHF
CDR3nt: TGTGCCAGCAGAAGGACAGGGGGGAACAATCAGCCCCAGCATTTT

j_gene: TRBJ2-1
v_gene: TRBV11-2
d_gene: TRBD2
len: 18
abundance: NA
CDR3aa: CASSLGLAGAKTYNEQFF
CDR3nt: TGTGCCAGCAGCTTGGGACTAGCGGGGGCCAAAACCTACAATGAGCAGTTCTTC

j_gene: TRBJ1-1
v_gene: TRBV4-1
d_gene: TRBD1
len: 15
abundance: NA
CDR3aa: CASSPLLTGGTEAFF
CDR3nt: TGCGCCAGCAGCCCCCTCCTGACAGGGGGCACTGAAGCTTTCTTT

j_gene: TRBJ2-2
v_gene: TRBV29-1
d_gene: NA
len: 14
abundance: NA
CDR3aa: CSVEGLLNTGELFF
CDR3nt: TGCAGCGTTGAAGGTTTGCTGAACACCGGGGAGCTGTTTTTT

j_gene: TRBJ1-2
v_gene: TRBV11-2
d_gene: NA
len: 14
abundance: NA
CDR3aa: CASSLIRGAGGYTF
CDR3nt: TGTGCCAGCAGCTTAATTAGGGGCGCGGGTGGCTACACCTTC

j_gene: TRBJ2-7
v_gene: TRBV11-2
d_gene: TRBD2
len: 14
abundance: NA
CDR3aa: CASSLIAGGPEQYF
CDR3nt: TGTGCCAGCAGCTTAATAGCGGGAGGGCCTGAGCAGTACTTC

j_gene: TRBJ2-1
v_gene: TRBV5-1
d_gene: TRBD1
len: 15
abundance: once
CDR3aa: CASSQGQGGMDEQFF
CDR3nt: TGCGCCAGCAGCCAAGGACAGGGAGGTATGGATGAGCAGTTCTTC

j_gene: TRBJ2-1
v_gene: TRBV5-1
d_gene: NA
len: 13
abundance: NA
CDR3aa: CASRQLGDIEQFF
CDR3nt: TGCGCCAGCAGGCAGTTAGGGGACATTGAGCAGTTCTTC

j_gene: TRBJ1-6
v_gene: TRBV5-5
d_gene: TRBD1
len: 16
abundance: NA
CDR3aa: CASSSGTGLMGSPLHF
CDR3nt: TGTGCCAGCAGCTCCGGGACAGGGTTGATGGGATCACCCCTCCACTTT

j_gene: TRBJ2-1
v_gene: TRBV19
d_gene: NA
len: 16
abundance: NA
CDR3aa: CASSILGESSYNEQFF
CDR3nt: TGTGCCAGTAGTATTCTTGGGGAAAGCTCCTACAATGAGCAGTTCTTC

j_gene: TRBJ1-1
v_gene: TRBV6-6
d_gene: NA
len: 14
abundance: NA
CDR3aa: CASSYSATNTEAFF
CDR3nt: TGTGCCAGCAGTTACTCGGCTACTAACACTGAAGCTTTCTTT

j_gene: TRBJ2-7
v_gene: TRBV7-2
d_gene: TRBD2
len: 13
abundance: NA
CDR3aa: CASSDPSGLEQYF
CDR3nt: TGTGCCAGCAGCGATCCTAGCGGGCTCGAGCAGTACTTC

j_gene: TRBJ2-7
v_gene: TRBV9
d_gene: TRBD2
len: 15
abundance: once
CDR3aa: CASSLSGGPSYEQYF
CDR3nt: TGTGCCAGCAGCTTGAGCGGGGGGCCTTCCTACGAGCAGTACTTC

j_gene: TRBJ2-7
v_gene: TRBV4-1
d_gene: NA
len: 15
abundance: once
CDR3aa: CASSSRATGSYEQYF
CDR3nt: TGCGCCAGCAGCAGTAGGGCAACAGGATCCTACGAGCAGTACTTC

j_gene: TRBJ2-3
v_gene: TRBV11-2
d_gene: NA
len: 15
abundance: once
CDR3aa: CASSLVRDYTDTQYF
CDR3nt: TGTGCCAGCAGCTTAGTACGAGACTACACAGATACGCAGTATTTT

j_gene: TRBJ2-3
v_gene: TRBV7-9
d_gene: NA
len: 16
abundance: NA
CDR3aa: CASSLSSGRETDTQYF
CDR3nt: TGTGCCAGCAGCTTATCTTCCGGGAGAGAAACAGATACGCAGTATTTT

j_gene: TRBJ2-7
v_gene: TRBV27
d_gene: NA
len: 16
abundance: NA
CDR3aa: CASSAFFGQQPYEQYF
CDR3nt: TGTGCCAGCAGTGCGTTTTTTGGACAGCAGCCCTACGAGCAGTACTTC

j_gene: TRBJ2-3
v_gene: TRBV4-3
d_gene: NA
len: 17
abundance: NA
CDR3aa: CASSQDVLATSTDTQYF
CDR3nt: TGCGCCAGCAGCCAAGACGTTCTAGCCACTAGCACAGATACGCAGTATTTT

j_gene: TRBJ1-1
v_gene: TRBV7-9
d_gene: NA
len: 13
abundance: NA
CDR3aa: CASSSMGDTEAFF
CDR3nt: TGTGCCAGCAGTTCCATGGGGGACACTGAAGCTTTCTTT

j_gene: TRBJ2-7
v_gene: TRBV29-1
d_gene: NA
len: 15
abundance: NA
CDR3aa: CSVGFSVHSSYEQYF
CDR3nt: TGCAGCGTTGGGTTCAGCGTCCACAGCTCCTACGAGCAGTACTTC

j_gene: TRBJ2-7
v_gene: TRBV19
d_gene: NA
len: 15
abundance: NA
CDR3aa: CASSARDTEFYEQYF
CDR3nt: TGTGCCAGTAGTGCCCGGGACACAGAGTTCTACGAGCAGTACTTC

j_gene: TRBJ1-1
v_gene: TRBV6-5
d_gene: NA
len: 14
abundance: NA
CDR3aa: CASSSINTNTEAFF
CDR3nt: TGTGCCAGCAGTTCGATAAACACGAACACTGAAGCTTTCTTT

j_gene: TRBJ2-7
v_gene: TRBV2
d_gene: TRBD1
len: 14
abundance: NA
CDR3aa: CASSGDRGPYEQYF
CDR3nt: TGTGCCAGCAGTGGGGATAGGGGGCCCTACGAGCAGTACTTC

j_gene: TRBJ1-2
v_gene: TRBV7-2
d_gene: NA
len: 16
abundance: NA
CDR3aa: CASSLSPPTANYGYTF
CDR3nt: TGTGCCAGCAGCTTATCCCCCCCGACAGCTAACTATGGCTACACCTTC

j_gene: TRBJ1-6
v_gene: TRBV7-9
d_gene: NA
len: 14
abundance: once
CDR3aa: CASSLSDTNSPLHF
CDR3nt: TGTGCCAGCAGCTTAAGCGACACCAATTCACCCCTCCACTTT

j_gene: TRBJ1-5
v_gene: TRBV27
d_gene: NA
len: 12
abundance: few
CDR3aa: CASSLRGGPQHF
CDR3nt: TGTGCCAGCAGTTTACGGGGGGGGCCCCAGCATTTT

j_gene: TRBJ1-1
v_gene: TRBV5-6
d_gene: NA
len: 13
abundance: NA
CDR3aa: CASSPATDTEAFF
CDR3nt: TGTGCCAGCAGCCCTGCGACAGACACTGAAGCTTTCTTT